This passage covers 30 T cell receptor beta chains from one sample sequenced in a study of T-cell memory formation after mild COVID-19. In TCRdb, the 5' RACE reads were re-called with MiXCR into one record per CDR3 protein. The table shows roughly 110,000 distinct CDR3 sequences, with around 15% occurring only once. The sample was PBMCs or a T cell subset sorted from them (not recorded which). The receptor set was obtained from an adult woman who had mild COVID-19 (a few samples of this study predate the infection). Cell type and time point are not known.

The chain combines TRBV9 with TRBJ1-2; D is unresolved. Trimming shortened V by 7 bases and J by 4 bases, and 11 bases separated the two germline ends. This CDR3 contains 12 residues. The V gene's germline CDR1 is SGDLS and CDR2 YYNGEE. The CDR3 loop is CASGQTGYGYTF. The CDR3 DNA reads TGTGCCAGCGGTCAAACTGGCTATGGCTACACCTTC. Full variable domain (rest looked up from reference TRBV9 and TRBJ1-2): DSGVTQTPKHLITATGQRVTLRCSPRSGDLSVYWYQQSLDQGLQFLIQYYNGEERAKGNILERFSAQQFPDLHSELNLSSLELGDSALYFCASGQTGYGYTFGSGTRLTVV.

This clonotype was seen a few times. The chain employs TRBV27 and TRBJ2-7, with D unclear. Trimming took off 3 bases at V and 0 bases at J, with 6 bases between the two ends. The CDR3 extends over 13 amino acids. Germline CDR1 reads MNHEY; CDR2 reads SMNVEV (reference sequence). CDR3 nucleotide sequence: TGTGCCAGCAGTTTCTCCAGCTCCTACGAGCAGTACTTC. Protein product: CASSFSSSYEQYF.

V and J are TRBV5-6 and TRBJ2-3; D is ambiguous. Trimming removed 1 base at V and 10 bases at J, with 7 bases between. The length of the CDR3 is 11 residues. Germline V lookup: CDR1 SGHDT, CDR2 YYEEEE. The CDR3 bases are TGTGCCAGCAGCTTGCGTTATTCGCAGTATTTT. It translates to CASSLRYSQYF.

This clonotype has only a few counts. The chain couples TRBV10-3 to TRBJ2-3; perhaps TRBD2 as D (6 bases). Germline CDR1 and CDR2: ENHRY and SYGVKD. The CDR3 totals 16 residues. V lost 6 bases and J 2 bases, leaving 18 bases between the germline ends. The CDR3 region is CAISDPRGGDTDTQYF. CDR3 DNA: TGTGCCATCAGCGACCCCCGTGGCGGGGACACAGATACGCAGTATTTT.

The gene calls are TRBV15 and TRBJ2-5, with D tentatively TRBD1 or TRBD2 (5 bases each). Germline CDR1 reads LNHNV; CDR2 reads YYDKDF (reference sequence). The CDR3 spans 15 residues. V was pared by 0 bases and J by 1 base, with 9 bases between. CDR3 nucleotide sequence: TGTGCCACCAGCAGAGATACGGGGACCCAAGAGACCCAGTACTTC. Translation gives CATSRDTGTQETQYF.

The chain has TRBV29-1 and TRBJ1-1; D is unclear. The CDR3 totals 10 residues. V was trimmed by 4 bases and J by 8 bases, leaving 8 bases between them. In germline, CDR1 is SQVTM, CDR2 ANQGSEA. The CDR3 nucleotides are TGCAGCGTTGTTGAGCAGGAAGCTTTCTTT. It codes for CSVVEQEAFF.

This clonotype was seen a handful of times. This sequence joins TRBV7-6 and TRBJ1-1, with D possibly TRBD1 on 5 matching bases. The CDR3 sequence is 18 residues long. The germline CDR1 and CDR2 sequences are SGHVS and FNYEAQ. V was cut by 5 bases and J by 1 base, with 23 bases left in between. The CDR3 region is CASSRNSRESVANTEAFF. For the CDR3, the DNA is TGTGCCAGCAGCCGTAATAGCAGGGAATCCGTTGCGAACACTGAAGCTTTCTTT.

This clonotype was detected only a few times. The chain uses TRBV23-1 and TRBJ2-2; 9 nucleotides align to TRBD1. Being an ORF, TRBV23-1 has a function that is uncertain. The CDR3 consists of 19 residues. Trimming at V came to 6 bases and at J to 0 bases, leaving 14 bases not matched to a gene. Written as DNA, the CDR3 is TGCGCCAGCAGCGCACTCCGGGACAGGGAAATGCCGAACACCGGGGAGCTGTTTTTT. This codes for CASSALRDREMPNTGELFF.

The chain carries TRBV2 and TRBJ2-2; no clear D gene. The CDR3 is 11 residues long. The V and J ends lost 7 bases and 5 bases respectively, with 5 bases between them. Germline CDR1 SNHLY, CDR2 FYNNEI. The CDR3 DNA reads TGTGCCAGCACCCTGACCGGGGAGCTGTTTTTT. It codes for CASTLTGELFF.

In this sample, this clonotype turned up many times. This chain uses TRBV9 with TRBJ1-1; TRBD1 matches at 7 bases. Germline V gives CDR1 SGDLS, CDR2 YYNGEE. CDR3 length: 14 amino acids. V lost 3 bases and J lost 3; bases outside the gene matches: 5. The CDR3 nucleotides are TGTGCCAGCAGCGCCGGGACAGTCTACACTGAAGCTTTCTTT. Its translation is CASSAGTVYTEAFF.

CDR3 protein: CASKIPGFPNEQYF. DNA for the CDR3: TGTGCCAGCAAGATACCGGGATTCCCAAACGAGCAGTACTTC. The chain employs TRBV2 and TRBJ2-7; TRBD2 is a possible D gene (5 bases). Germline loops: CDR1 SNHLY, CDR2 FYNNEI. The CDR3 is 14 residues long. V was shortened by 7 bases and J by 5 bases, with 18 bases between the two germline ends.

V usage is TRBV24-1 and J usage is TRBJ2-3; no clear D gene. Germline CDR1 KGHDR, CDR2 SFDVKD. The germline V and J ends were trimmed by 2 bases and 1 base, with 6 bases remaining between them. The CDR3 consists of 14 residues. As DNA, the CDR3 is TGTGCCACCAGTGATTATGACGGCACAGATACGCAGTATTTT. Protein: CATSDYDGTDTQYF.

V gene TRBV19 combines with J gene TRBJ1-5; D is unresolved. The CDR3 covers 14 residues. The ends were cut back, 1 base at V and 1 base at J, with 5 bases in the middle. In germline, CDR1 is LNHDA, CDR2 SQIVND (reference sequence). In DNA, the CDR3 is TGTGCCAGTAGTATAGTACTGAGCAATCAGCCCCAGCATTTT. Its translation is CASSIVLSNQPQHF.

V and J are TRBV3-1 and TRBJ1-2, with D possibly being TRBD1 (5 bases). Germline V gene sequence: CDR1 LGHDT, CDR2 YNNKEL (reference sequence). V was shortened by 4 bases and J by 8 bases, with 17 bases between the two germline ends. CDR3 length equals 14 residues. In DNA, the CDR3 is TGTGCCAGCAGCCTCCCCGGGACGAAGGAAGGCTACACCTTC. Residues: CASSLPGTKEGYTF.

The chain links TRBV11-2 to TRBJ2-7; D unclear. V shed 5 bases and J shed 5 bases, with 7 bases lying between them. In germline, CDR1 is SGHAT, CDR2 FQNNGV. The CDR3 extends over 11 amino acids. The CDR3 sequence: CASSPGDEQYF. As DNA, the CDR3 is TGTGCCAGCAGCCCTGGAGACGAGCAGTACTTC.

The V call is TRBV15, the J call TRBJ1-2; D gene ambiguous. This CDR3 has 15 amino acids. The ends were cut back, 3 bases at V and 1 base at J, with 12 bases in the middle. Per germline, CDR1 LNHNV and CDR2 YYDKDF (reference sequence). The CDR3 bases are TGTGCCACCAGCAGTACTGGACCCGATAACTATGGCTACACCTTC. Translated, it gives CATSSTGPDNYGYTF.

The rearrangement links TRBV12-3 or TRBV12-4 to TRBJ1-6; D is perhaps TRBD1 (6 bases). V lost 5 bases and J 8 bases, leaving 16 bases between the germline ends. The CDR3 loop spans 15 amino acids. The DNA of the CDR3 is TGTGCCAGCAGTCTCAATACAGGGTTGGATTCACCCCTCCACTTT. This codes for CASSLNTGLDSPLHF.

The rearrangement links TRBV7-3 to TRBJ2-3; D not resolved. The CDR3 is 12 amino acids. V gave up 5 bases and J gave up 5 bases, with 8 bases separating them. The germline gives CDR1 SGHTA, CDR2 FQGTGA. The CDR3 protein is CASSHARDTQYF. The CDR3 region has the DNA TGTGCCAGCAGCCACGCACGAGATACGCAGTATTTT.

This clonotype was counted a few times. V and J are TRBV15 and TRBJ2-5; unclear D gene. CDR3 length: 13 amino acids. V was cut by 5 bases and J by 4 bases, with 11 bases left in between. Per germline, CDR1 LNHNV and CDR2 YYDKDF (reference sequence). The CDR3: CATSEQKVETQYF. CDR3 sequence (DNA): TGTGCCACCAGCGAACAAAAAGTAGAGACCCAGTACTTC.

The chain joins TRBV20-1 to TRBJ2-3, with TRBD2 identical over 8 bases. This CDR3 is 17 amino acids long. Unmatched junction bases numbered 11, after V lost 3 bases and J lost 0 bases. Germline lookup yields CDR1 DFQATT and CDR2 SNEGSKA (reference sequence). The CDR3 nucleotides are TGCAGTGCTAGGGGGCAGACAAGCGGGGGTAGCACAGATACGCAGTATTTT. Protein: CSARGQTSGGSTDTQYF.

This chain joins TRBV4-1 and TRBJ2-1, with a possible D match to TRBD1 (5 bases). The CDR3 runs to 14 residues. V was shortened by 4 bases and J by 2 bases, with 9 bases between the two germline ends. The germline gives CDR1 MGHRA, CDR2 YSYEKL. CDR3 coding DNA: TGCGCCAGCAGCCCCGCGACAGCCTACAATGAGCAGTTCTTC. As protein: CASSPATAYNEQFF.

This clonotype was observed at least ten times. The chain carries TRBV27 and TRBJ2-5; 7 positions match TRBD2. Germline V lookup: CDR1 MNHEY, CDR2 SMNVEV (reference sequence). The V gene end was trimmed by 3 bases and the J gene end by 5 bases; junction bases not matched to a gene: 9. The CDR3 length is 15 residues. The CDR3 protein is CASSLSGRVLETQYF. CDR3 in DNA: TGTGCCAGCAGTTTGTCTGGGAGGGTTTTGGAGACCCAGTACTTC.

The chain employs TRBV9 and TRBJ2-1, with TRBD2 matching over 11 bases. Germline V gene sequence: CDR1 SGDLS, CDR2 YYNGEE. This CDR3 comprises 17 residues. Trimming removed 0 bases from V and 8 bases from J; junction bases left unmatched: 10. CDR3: CASSVALAGGKIDEQFF. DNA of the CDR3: TGTGCCAGCAGCGTAGCATTAGCGGGGGGGAAGATCGATGAGCAGTTCTTC.

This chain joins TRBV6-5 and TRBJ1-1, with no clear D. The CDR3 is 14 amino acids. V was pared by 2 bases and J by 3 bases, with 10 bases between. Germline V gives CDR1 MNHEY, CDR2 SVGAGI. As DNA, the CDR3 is TGTGCCAGCAGTTACGGGGATTGGGACACTGAAGCTTTCTTT. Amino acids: CASSYGDWDTEAFF.

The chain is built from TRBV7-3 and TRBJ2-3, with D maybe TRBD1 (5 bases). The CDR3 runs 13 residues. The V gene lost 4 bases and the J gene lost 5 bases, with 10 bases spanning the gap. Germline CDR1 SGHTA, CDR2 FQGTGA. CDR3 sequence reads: CASSSLDRDTQYF. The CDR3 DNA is TGTGCCAGCAGCTCCCTCGACAGAGATACGCAGTATTTT.

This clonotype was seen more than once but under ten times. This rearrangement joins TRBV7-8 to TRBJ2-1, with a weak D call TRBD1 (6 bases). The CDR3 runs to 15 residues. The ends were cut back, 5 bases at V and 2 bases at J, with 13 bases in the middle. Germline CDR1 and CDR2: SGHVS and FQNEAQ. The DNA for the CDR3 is TGTGCCAGCAGCCTAGTGACAGGTCCCTACAATGAGCAGTTCTTC. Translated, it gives CASSLVTGPYNEQFF.

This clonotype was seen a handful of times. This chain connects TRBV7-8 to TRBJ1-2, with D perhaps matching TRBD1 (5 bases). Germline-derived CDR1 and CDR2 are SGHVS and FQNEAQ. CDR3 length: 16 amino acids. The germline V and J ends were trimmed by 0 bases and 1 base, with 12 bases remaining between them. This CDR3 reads CASSLAGLDSNYGYTF. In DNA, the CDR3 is TGTGCCAGCAGCTTAGCGGGCCTTGACAGTAACTATGGCTACACCTTC.

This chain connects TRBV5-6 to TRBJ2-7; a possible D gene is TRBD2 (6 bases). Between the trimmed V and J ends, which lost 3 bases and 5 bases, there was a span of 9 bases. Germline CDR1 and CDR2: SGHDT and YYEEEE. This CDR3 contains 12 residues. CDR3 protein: CASSYSGDEQYF. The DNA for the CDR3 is TGTGCCAGCAGCTATAGCGGCGACGAGCAGTACTTC.

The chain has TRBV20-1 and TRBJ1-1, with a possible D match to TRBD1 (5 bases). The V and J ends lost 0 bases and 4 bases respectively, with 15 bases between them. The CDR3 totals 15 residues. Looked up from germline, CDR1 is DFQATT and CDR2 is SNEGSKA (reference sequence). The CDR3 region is CSARDLWGEGTEAFF. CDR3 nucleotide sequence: TGCAGTGCTAGAGATTTATGGGGGGAAGGCACTGAAGCTTTCTTT.

CDR3 sequence: CASSSPDRGFYEQYF. CDR3 bases: TGTGCCAGCAGCTCCCCGGACAGGGGATTCTACGAGCAGTACTTC. This chain links TRBV7-9 with TRBJ2-7; the match to TRBD1 covers 9 bases. The CDR3 is made up of 15 amino acids. CDR1 and CDR2 from the germline V gene are SEHNR and FQNEAQ (reference sequence). V lost 4 bases, J lost 3 bases, and 7 bases stayed unmatched.